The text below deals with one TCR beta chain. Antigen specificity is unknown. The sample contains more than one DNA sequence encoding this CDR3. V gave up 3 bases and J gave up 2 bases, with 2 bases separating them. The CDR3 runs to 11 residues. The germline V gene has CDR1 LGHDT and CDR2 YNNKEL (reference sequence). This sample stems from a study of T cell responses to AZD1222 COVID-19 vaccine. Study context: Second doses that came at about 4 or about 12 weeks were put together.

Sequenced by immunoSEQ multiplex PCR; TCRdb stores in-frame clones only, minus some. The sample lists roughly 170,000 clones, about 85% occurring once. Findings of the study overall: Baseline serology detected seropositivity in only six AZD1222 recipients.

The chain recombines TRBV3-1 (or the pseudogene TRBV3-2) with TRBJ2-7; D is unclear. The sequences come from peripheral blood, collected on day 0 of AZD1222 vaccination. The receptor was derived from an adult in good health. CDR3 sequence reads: CASSQAYEQYF. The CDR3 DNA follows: TGTGCCAGCAGCCAGGCCTACGAGCAGTACTTC.